This T cell receptor beta chain was obtained from a study of T-cell reconstitution after alpha-beta-depleted transplantation in children. Findings of the study overall: Newly produced T cells mostly provided counts and TCRbeta diversity after one year, as hyperexpanded clones declined. Reports say that about two months after transplant, the alpha-beta T cells came out of several hundred graft clones that had expanded. After transplant, high TCRbeta diversity at day 60 in some patients arose from surviving recipient T cells and thymic progenitors.

TCRbeta library construction was performed incorporating unique molecular identifiers. TCRdb re-called the PCR reads through MiXCR, storing one row per CDR3 protein. The sample contains around 230,000 distinct CDR3 sequences, approximately 17% of which appear only once. This clonotype was counted between two and nine times. What it binds is unknown. Germline V gene lookup returns CDR1 SGHRS and CDR2 YFSETQ. V lost 4 bases to trimming and J lost 3 bases, with 18 bases between them. CDR3 length equals 16 residues. The starting material was PBMCs, mostly from graft donor cells, obtained 360 days after TCRalphabeta/CD19-depleted stem cell transplant. The TCR sequence derives from a male patient between 2 and 10 years old who had a stem cell transplant for acute lymphoblastic leukemia, so the T cells may come from the graft donor. The chain carries TRBV5-1 and TRBJ2-3, with D possibly TRBD1 on 6 matching bases. The CDR3 DNA is TGCGCCAGCAGCGCCCCCGAGGCAGGGGTAACAGATACGCAGTATTTT. Amino acid sequence: CASSAPEAGVTDTQYF.